This T cell receptor beta chain stems from a study of neurological immune-mediated disorders. The V and J ends lost 5 bases and 5 bases respectively, with 14 bases between them. CDR3 length equals 14 residues. Germline CDR1 and CDR2: SEHNR and FQNEAQ (reference sequence). Indicated time point: technical triplicate 1. The yield of each sequencing run was over 160 million TCR-beta sequences from 15-18 subjects. MiXCR was run by TCRdb on the 5' RACE reads, yielding one entry per CDR3 protein. This sample yields some 25,000 distinct CDR3 sequences, of which roughly 13% are seen a single time; around 5.5% belongs to the top ten. This clonotype was found many times.

The sample was CD4+ T cells from blood. The chain uses TRBV7-9 and TRBJ2-3; D unclear. The TCR originated in a female donor with HTLV-1-associated myelopathy (HAM/TSP). Here the CDR3 DNA reads TGTGCCAGCAGCCCCCAGCTGGTTTTAGATACGCAGTATTTT. It yields the protein CASSPQLVLDTQYF.